Sequencing of this T cell receptor beta chain was carried out in a study of CD8 T cells in ankylosing spondylitis. Study-level results: What seemed typical of ankylosing spondylitis blood was a TCR beta motif built from about eight highly homologous variants. CD8+ cells made up the disease-linked clones, which were relatively rare in peripheral blood. In the blood and synovial fluid of reactive arthritis, some motif variants had been previously reported.

The CDR3 is made up of 16 amino acids. 5'-RACE, quantitative and with molecular barcodes, yielded the TCR beta libraries. TCRdb analysed the 5' RACE reads with MiXCR anew, one entry per CDR3 protein. The data show 700,000 to 850,000 distinct CDR3 sequences, approximately 12% seen once. Of note for this clonotype: Its antigen remains unknown.

This rearrangement joins TRBV21-1 to TRBJ1-6. TRBV21-1 is a recognized pseudogene. This clonotype was obtained from a male donor with ankylosing spondylitis. Specimen: blood, either unsorted or a sorted T cell fraction (not recorded which). The CDR3 region has the DNA TGTGCCAGCAGCAAAGCGGACACCTCCTATAATTCACCCCTCCACTTT. This gives the protein CASSKADTSYNSPLHF.